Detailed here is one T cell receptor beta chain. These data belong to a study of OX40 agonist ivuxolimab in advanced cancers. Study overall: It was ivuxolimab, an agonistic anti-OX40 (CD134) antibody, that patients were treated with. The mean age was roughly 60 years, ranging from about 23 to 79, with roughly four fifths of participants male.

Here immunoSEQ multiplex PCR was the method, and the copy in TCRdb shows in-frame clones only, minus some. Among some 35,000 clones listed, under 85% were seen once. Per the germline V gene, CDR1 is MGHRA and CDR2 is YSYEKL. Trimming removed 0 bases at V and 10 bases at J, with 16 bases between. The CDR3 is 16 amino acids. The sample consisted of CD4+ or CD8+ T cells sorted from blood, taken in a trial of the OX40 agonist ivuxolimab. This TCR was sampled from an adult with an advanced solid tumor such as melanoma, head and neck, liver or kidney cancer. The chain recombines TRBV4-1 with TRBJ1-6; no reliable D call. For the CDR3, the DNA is TGCGCCAGCAGCCAAGAGGTCTTCGGGGTAGACTCACCCCTCCACTTT. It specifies CASSQEVFGVDSPLHF.